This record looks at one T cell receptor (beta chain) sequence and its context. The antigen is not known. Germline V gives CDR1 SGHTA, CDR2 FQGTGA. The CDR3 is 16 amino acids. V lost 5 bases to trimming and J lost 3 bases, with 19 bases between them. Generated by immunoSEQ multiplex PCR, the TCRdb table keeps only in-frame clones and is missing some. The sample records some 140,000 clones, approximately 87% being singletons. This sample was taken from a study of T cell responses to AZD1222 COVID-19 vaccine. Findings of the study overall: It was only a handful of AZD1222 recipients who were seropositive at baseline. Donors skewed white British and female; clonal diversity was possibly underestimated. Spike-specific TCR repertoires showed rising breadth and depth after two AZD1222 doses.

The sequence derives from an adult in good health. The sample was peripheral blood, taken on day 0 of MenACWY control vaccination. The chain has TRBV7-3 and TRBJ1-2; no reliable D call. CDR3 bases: TGTGCCAGCAGCCCGGCCGGGCCCCTTTCGGACTATGGCTACACCTTC. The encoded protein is CASSPAGPLSDYGYTF.